Detailed here is one T cell receptor (beta chain). Trimming left V 0 bases short and J 4 bases short, with 4 bases between. The CDR3 length is 13 residues. The V gene's germline CDR1 is LGHNA and CDR2 YSLEER. The data originate from a study of blood T cell repertoires in COVID-19. Produced via immunoSEQ multiplex PCR; TCRdb's table is partial and in-frame only. In the table there are 190,000 or so clones, around nine tenths of which are singletons. The chain couples TRBV4-3 to TRBJ1-3; D is unresolved. The receptor comes from a man between 40 and 49 years old with active or convalescent COVID-19. The sample consisted of peripheral blood. CDR3 sequence (DNA): TGCGCCAGCAGCCAAGAGAGGGGAAACACCATATATTTT. This encodes CASSQERGNTIYF.